This TCR beta chain is from a study of cytomegalovirus exposure and HLA in healthy donors. Study-wide background: In an earlier analysis, 95 million to 140 million unique TCR beta sequences were found from some 170 million T cells.

PCR was performed using 60 Vbeta and 13 Jbeta primers. Repertoires were generated with immunoSEQ multiplex PCR, while TCRdb's copy carries only in-frame clones and drops some. The data show roughly 200,000 clones, around 86% seen once. A note on this clone: Its matching antigen is unknown.

Points from the study as a whole: A later analysis linked about 17,000 TCR beta sequences to HLA alleles at 0.05 false discovery rate. Relative to equally common others, HLA-associated TCR beta chains showed greater clonal expansion in a later analysis. The study dropped some indistinguishable V segments, TRBV6-2 and TRBV6-3 among them.

Germline loops: CDR1 SGHTA, CDR2 FQGNSA. V lost 6 bases and J 0 bases, leaving 9 bases between the germline ends. The CDR3 runs 13 residues. This chain uses TRBV7-2 with TRBJ2-7; no definite D call. Sequenced input: PBMCs. This receptor was identified in a man aged 25-45 years in good health and CMV-seronegative. The CDR3 DNA sequence: TGTGCCAGCAGGGTAACAGCCTCCTACGAGCAGTACTTC. Its protein product is CASRVTASYEQYF. Together with reference TRBV7-2 and TRBJ2-7, the CDR3 gives the full variable domain: GAGVSQSPSNKVTEKGKDVELRCDPISGHTALYWYRQSLGQGLEFLIYFQGNSAPDKSGLPSDRFSAERTGGSVSTLTIQRTQQEDSAVYLCASRVTASYEQYFGPGTRLTVT.